This T cell receptor beta chain was sequenced for a study of Ad26.COV2.S vaccination and SARS-CoV-2 variants. Study-wide points: Compared with placebo recipients, vaccine recipients had higher spike-specific TCR breadth. Measurement of non-spike TCR breadth gave similar results in vaccine and placebo recipients. The breadth of spike-specific CD8+ and CD4+ T cell responses after vaccination was reportedly substantial.

Comments on this clone: Antigen unknown.

Noted treatment: some 19 received Ad26.COV2.S at low or high dose, single or two shots; several received placebo; per-sample allocation not given. Each sample was drawn 63 days after the first injection (of vaccine or placebo). The donor was a Boston adult aged 18-55 years. The table came from immunoSEQ multiplex PCR; TCRdb's copy has only in-frame clones and leaves some out. The repertoire holds about 480,000 clones, with around 88% as singletons. This CDR3 has 13 amino acids. Trimming removed 0 bases from V and 10 bases from J, with 11 bases in between. Germline lookup yields CDR1 SGHDT and CDR2 YYEEEE.

This specimen consisted of peripheral blood, obtained in a trial of Ad26.COV2.S vaccine versus placebo. The V gene is TRBV5-6, the J gene TRBJ2-1; either TRBD1 or TRBD2 may supply D (5 bases each). The origin of this receptor is a person between 18 and 65 years old who received the Ad26.COV2.S COVID-19 vaccine or a placebo. CDR3 coding DNA: TGTGCCAGCAGCTTGGGGGGGATCGTGGAGCAGTTCTTC. Its translation: CASSLGGIVEQFF.